This is a list of T cell receptor beta chains from one sample in a study of human T cells and chemical hapten exposure. TCRdb called the RACE reads again in MiXCR, with one record for every CDR3 protein. The sample yields 270,000 or so distinct CDR3 sequences, over 7.5% seen once. Source: whole blood, taken in connection with sensitization to the hapten diphenylcyclopropenone (DPC). Every receptor here comes from a man aged 18 to 30 with alopecia areata. Some clones in this sample may be carry-over from other donors' samples. Each CDR3 is given with its conserved first and last residue. The order of the fields is CDR3 DNA, CDR3 protein, J gene, D gene, V gene, clone size. A D gene is named only where the DNA matches it firmly. Clone size is given for some rows only: seen once, a few or many times, or a class if the clone is expanded.

CDR3 DNA: TGCGCCAGCAGCCAAGATAATTGGCAGCCCCAGCATTTT; CDR3 protein: CASSQDNWQPQHF; J gene: TRBJ1-5; D gene: NA; V gene: TRBV4-1; clone size: few
CDR3 DNA: TGCGCCAGTTCTCTATTGGGGTCTAATGAAAAACTGTTTTTT; CDR3 protein: CASSLLGSNEKLFF; J gene: TRBJ1-4; D gene: NA; V gene: TRBV4-1; clone size: NA
CDR3 DNA: TGTGCCATCAGTGTGAGGGCAGACACTGAAGCTTTCTTT; CDR3 protein: CAISVRADTEAFF; J gene: TRBJ1-1; D gene: NA; V gene: TRBV10-3; clone size: many
CDR3 DNA: TGTGCCATCAGTGAGTTGGAGGCCTACGAGCAGTACTTC; CDR3 protein: CAISELEAYEQYF; J gene: TRBJ2-7; D gene: NA; V gene: TRBV10-3; clone size: NA
CDR3 DNA: TGTGCCAGCAGCTTGGGGACTAGCAACGTCAACGAGCAGTACTTC; CDR3 protein: CASSLGTSNVNEQYF; J gene: TRBJ2-7; D gene: TRBD2; V gene: TRBV5-6; clone size: few
CDR3 DNA: TGTGCCAGCCGCGATCTACAAAACATTCAGTACTTC; CDR3 protein: CASRDLQNIQYF; J gene: TRBJ2-4; D gene: NA; V gene: TRBV12-3/TRBV12-4; clone size: few
CDR3 DNA: TGCAGCGTTGTAGGGGGACCTGGAGAGCCCCAGCATTTT; CDR3 protein: CSVVGGPGEPQHF; J gene: TRBJ1-5; D gene: NA; V gene: TRBV29-1; clone size: few
CDR3 DNA: TGCGCCAGCAGCCAAGTTACAGCCGGGATTATTACCTACGAGCAGTACTTC; CDR3 protein: CASSQVTAGIITYEQYF; J gene: TRBJ2-7; D gene: NA; V gene: TRBV4-1; clone size: few
CDR3 DNA: TGCGCCAGCAGCTTGGACAACTACCAATCCTCTGGGGCCAACGTCCTGACTTTC; CDR3 protein: CASSLDNYQSSGANVLTF; J gene: TRBJ2-6; D gene: NA; V gene: TRBV5-1; clone size: NA
CDR3 DNA: TGTGCCAGCTCACAGGGGACAGGGAGGGAGACTGAAGCTTTCTTT; CDR3 protein: CASSQGTGRETEAFF; J gene: TRBJ1-1; D gene: TRBD1; V gene: TRBV18; clone size: many
CDR3 DNA: TGCGCCAGCAGCCAAGTCGACAGATCACCATTTTACGAGCAGTACTTC; CDR3 protein: CASSQVDRSPFYEQYF; J gene: TRBJ2-7; D gene: NA; V gene: TRBV4-1; clone size: NA
CDR3 DNA: TGTGCCAGCAGCCGAAATAGCAATCAGCCCCAGCATTTT; CDR3 protein: CASSRNSNQPQHF; J gene: TRBJ1-5; D gene: NA; V gene: TRBV12-3/TRBV12-4; clone size: many
CDR3 DNA: TGCGCCAGCAGCCAAGGACAGCGATCCGATGGCTACACCTTC; CDR3 protein: CASSQGQRSDGYTF; J gene: TRBJ1-2; D gene: NA; V gene: TRBV4-3; clone size: NA
CDR3 DNA: TGCGCCAGCAGACCGACTAGCGGGGGCTACAATGAGCAGTTCTTC; CDR3 protein: CASRPTSGGYNEQFF; J gene: TRBJ2-1; D gene: TRBD2; V gene: TRBV5-1; clone size: many
CDR3 DNA: TGTGCCAGCAGCTCCGGTGGAGTCCTCAACTATGGCTACACCTTC; CDR3 protein: CASSSGGVLNYGYTF; J gene: TRBJ1-2; D gene: NA; V gene: TRBV7-2; clone size: NA
CDR3 DNA: TGTGCCAGCAGCCTCGGGACTAGCGGGGGGATAGATACGCAGTATTTT; CDR3 protein: CASSLGTSGGIDTQYF; J gene: TRBJ2-3; D gene: TRBD2; V gene: TRBV6-6; clone size: few